This record covers a single TCR beta chain. What it binds is unknown. The data were obtained in a study of cytomegalovirus exposure and HLA in healthy donors. The study, taken as a whole, reports: Many donors carried some public TCRs, although rarity characterized most TCR sequences. A few of the chains that were CMV-associated were confirmed in vitro to be specific for CMV antigens.

13 Jbeta primers and 60 Vbeta primers were used for the PCR. Original handling: There were around 78 million unique TCR beta chains by a later count, and 10 million to 12 million of them were shared. The assay was immunoSEQ multiplex PCR, and TCRdb's table has in-frame clones only and misses some. Clonal size and the V and J genes are those of that table, whereas D and trimming came from the DNA. There are approximately 140,000 clones in the sample; 82% occur only once, and less than 2% lies in the top ten. The CDR3 length is 14 residues. V shed 8 bases and J shed 6 bases, with 19 bases lying between them. CDR1 and CDR2 from the germline V gene are SGHTA and FQGNSA.

The specimen sequenced was PBMCs. The gene calls are TRBV7-2 and TRBJ1-1; D ambiguous. This TCR was sampled from a woman aged 40 to 55 in good health and CMV-seronegative. CDR3 sequence reads: CASEVASWGAEAFF. CDR3 nucleotide sequence: TGTGCCAGCGAGGTGGCCTCTTGGGGAGCTGAAGCTTTCTTT.